These T cell receptor beta chains were read from a single sample in a study of blood T cell repertoires in COVID-19. Only in-frame clones appear in the TCRdb table, and some are missing; sequencing was by immunoSEQ multiplex PCR. The data show 190,000 or so clones, with about 83% seen just once and around 0.88% held by the top ten. The sample was peripheral blood. Receptor source: a woman under 30 who had recovered from COVID-19. Each CDR3 is given with its conserved first and last residue. The D gene is left open where the match is weak. Clone size is stated in some rows and not others, as once, few, many or a class when expanded.

D gene | J gene | clone size | V gene | CDR3 length | CDR3 protein | CDR3 DNA
NA | TRBJ2-2 | NA | TRBV7-9 | 16 | CASSRALLLNTGELFF | TGTGCCAGCAGCAGGGCCTTATTACTGAACACCGGGGAGCTGTTTTTT
TRBD1 | TRBJ2-3 | once | TRBV6-2/TRBV6-3 | 15 | CASSAIGTGTDTQYF | TGTGCCAGCAGTGCCATCGGGACAGGCACAGATACGCAGTATTTT
NA | TRBJ2-2 | once | TRBV27 | 14 | CASRDTLNTGELFF | TGTGCCAGCAGGGACACTTTGAACACCGGGGAGCTGTTTTTT
NA | TRBJ1-2 | few | TRBV6-5 | 13 | CASSHTRTDGYTF | TGTGCCAGCAGTCACACTAGGACAGATGGCTACACCTTC
TRBD1 | TRBJ2-2 | NA | TRBV3-1/TRBV3-2 | 15 | CASSHTGTGVGELFF | TGTGCCAGCAGCCACACCGGGACAGGGGTCGGGGAGCTGTTTTTT
NA | TRBJ2-3 | NA | TRBV3-1/TRBV3-2 | 14 | CASSSNYQTDTQYF | TGTGCCAGCAGCTCCAACTACCAGACAGATACGCAGTATTTT
NA | TRBJ1-1 | few | TRBV18 | 13 | CASYGQRNTEAFF | TGTGCCAGTTATGGACAGCGGAACACTGAAGCTTTCTTT
NA | TRBJ1-4 | NA | TRBV5-8 | 15 | CASSSGEVSNEKLFF | TGTGCCAGCAGCTCGGGAGAGGTGTCTAATGAAAAACTGTTTTTT
TRBD1 | TRBJ1-2 | NA | TRBV7-6 | 13 | CASSRTGEDGYTF | TGTGCCAGCAGTCGTACAGGGGAGGATGGCTACACCTTC
TRBD2 | TRBJ2-1 | NA | TRBV11-2 | 18 | CASSSKLAGVLSYNEQFF | TGTGCCAGCAGCTCCAAACTAGCGGGAGTCCTCTCCTACAATGAGCAGTTCTTC
NA | TRBJ1-1 | NA | TRBV14 | 13 | CASSPHGGIEAFF | TGTGCCAGCAGCCCGCATGGGGGGATTGAAGCTTTCTTT
NA | TRBJ2-7 | once | TRBV25-1 | 13 | CASSQERAYEQYF | TGTGCCAGCAGTCAAGAGAGGGCCTACGAGCAGTACTTC
TRBD1 | TRBJ2-7 | NA | TRBV18 | 14 | CASSPGQGSYEQYF | TGTGCCAGCTCACCGGGACAGGGATCCTACGAGCAGTACTTC
NA | TRBJ1-5 | NA | TRBV2 | 15 | CASRSGTSNNQPQHF | TGTGCCAGCAGATCCGGGACATCTAACAATCAGCCCCAGCATTTT
NA | TRBJ1-1 | NA | TRBV14 | 17 | CASSQARGTGWNTEAFF | TGTGCCAGCAGCCAAGCCCGGGGGACGGGATGGAACACTGAAGCTTTCTTT
NA | TRBJ2-3 | NA | TRBV9 | 15 | CASSPSGLLGDTQYF | TGTGCCAGCAGCCCTTCGGGACTCCTGGGGGATACGCAGTATTTT
NA | TRBJ2-2 | NA | TRBV7-2 | 19 | CASSLALGHPTMNTGELFF | TGTGCCAGCAGCTTAGCGCTTGGACATCCCACTATGAACACCGGGGAGCTGTTTTTT
NA | TRBJ2-4 | NA | TRBV28 | 16 | CASSSASLRAKNIQYF | TGTGCCAGCAGTTCCGCTAGCCTAAGGGCCAAAAACATTCAGTACTTC
NA | TRBJ2-7 | NA | TRBV3-1/TRBV3-2 | 15 | CASSQGIRLNYEQYF | TGTGCCAGCAGCCAAGGTATCCGCCTAAACTACGAGCAGTACTTC
TRBD1 | TRBJ1-3 | NA | TRBV3-1/TRBV3-2 | 14 | CASSFGQGGNTIYF | TGTGCCAGCAGCTTCGGACAGGGTGGAAACACCATATATTTT
TRBD2 | TRBJ2-3 | NA | TRBV5-8 | 14 | CASRLTGGMVTQYF | TGTGCCAGCAGATTAACGGGGGGAATGGTTACGCAGTATTTT
NA | TRBJ2-6 | NA | TRBV7-6 | 16 | CASSGDVNSGANVLTF | TGTGCCAGCAGCGGAGACGTGAACTCTGGGGCCAACGTCCTGACTTTC